This paragraph reports one TCR beta chain. Antigen: not known. Germline CDR1 LNHNV, CDR2 YYDKDF (reference sequence). The CDR3 is 12 residues long. Deletions cut 5 bases from V and 5 bases from J, with 7 bases between. The data were taken from a study of cytomegalovirus exposure and HLA in healthy donors. Both 60 Vbeta primers and 13 Jbeta primers went into the PCR. Assay used: immunoSEQ multiplex PCR; TCRdb lists only in-frame clones, some missing. The table shows roughly 150,000 clones, with approximately 78% occurring only once. Whole-study results and caveats: Through in vitro validation, three CMV-associated chains were shown to be specific for CMV antigens. In a later analysis, parvovirus B19, influenza, CMV and Epstein-Barr virus appeared linked to several top co-occurrence clusters. Many donors carried some public TCRs, although rarity characterized most TCR sequences. Reported findings show TCR beta sequences accurately forecast HLA-A and HLA-B alleles in most subjects.

J is TRBJ1-5 and V is TRBV15; D unresolved. The material sequenced was PBMCs. The TCR sequence derives from a girl under 10 years old in good health and CMV-seropositive. The CDR3 DNA is TGTGCCACCAGCGGACTGTATCAGCCCCAGCATTTT. It yields the protein CATSGLYQPQHF.